This T cell receptor (beta chain) was retrieved from a study of T cell changes during pregnancy in multiple sclerosis. Assay: immunoSEQ multiplex PCR; the TCRdb copy retains only in-frame clones and omits some. In the table there are about 33,000 clones, about nine tenths of which are singletons. The CDR3 covers 15 residues. Trimming removed 3 bases from V and 3 bases from J, with 9 bases in between. Per the germline V gene, CDR1 is SGHTA and CDR2 is FQGTGA. The source was CD4+ T cells from peripheral blood mononuclear cells, collected in the third trimester of pregnancy. This sequence was found in a female donor in good health, enrolled as a control in a pregnancy study. The V and J genes are TRBV7-3 and TRBJ2-6, with D possibly TRBD2 on 6 matching bases. The CDR3 region has the DNA TGTGCCAGCAGCTTGCAGGGAGGTGGGGCCAACGTCCTGACTTTC. It yields the protein CASSLQGGGANVLTF.